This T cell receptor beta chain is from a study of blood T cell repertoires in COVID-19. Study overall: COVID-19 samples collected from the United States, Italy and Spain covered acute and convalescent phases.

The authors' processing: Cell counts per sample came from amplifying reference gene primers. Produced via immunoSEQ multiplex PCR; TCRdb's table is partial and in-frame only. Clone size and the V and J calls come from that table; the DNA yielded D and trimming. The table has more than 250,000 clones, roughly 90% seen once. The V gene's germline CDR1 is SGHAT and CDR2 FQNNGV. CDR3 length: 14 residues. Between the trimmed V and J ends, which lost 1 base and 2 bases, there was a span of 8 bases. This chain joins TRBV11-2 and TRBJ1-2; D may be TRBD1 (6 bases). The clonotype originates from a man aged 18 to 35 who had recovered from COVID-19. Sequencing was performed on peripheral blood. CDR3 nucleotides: TGTGCCAGCAGCTTAGGGGGGCACAACTATGGCTACACCTTC. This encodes CASSLGGHNYGYTF.